Included here is one T cell receptor beta chain sequence, with context. Its antigen remains unidentified. No base quality information exists; no much larger clone differs at one position. The CDR3 holds 13 amino acids from the cysteine to the phenylalanine. Kept here is only the CDR3 DNA, which spans 39 bases and is read in frame from base 1. V loses 10 bases at its end and J loses 4 bases; junction bases beyond the gene matches: 6. The CDR1 and CDR2 encoded by the germline V gene are SNHLY and FYNNEI. TCRbeta CDR3 regions were amplified from genomic DNA by means of the immunoSEQ Assay, a bias-controlled multiplex PCR. The original methods were these. Nucleated cell counts per sample were estimated from amplification of reference gene primers within the assay. To quantify the absolute abundance of each unique TCRbeta CDR3 rearrangement, sequence reads were collapsed and filtered. For each sample, productive Simpson clonality was calculated as the square root of Simpson's diversity index over productive rearrangements. TCRdb stores this immuneACCESS table with in-frame sequences only. Part of the clones is absent; in the studies checked, under half of the shortfall reflects unresolved V genes, and no reason is known for the rest. D and trimming were read from the DNA, whereas the V and J calls and clone size are those reported in that table. The sample profile shows about 350,000 clones; around nine tenths of them were found once. Together, the top ten hold less than 5% of the sample.

This record comes from a study of blood T cell repertoires in COVID-19 (dated by TCRdb to between 2020 and 2021). About the investigation overall: The collaborator samples originated in the United States, Italy and Spain and spanned the acute and convalescent phases of COVID-19. The repertoires were released in a freely available public database meant as a resource for research on the immune response to SARS-CoV-2. The samples were drawn from the first 160 participants of the ongoing ImmuneRACE study and from under 1,500 subjects provided by 6 global collaborators. The prospective study material was composed of cDNA or gDNA derived from T cells, B-cell-depleted T cells, or PBMCs. Where HLA class I and class II types were available, the types were taken from metadata supplied by the sample provider, not from assay-based typing. Deeply sampled blood TCRbeta repertoires from subjects exposed to, actively infected with, or recovered from COVID-19 were included in the dataset. Sample metadata almost always included a de-identified subject ID, COVID-19 status, age in years and sex. The paper's findings and limits, for the study overall: How much clinical and demographic metadata was included differed by source and by participant, and the metadata was provided uncurated.

In Seattle, one collaborating source enrolled patients while the infection was active and tracked those patients longitudinally over the course of disease. Each collaborating institution followed its own protocols to collect whole blood in K2EDTA tubes. For TCRbeta analysis, collaborators shipped samples in one of three forms: frozen whole blood, isolated PBMCs, or DNA extracted from either of those sample types. Sequencing was done on a sample of peripheral blood. This TCR derives from a woman aged 60-70 years with COVID-19, enrolled during active disease. Recombination joined TRBV2 with TRBJ2-3, with 9 bases aligning to TRBD1. The DNA is TGTGCCACCACAGGGGGCGTAGCAGATACGCAGTATTTT. Its product reads: CATTGGVADTQYF.